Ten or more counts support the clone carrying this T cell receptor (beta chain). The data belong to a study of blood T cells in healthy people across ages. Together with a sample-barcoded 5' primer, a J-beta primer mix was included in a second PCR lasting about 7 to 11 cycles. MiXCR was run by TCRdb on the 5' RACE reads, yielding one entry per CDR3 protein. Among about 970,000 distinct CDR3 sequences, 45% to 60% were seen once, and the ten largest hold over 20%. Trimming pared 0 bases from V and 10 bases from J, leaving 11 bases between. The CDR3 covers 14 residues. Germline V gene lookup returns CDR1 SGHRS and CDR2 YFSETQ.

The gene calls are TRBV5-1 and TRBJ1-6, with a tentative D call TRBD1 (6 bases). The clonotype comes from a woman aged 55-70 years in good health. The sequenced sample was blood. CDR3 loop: CASSLDRAGSPLHF. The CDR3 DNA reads TGCGCCAGCAGCTTGGACAGGGCAGGCTCACCCCTCCACTTT.